This T cell receptor (beta chain) was identified in a study of shared clonotypes between healthy human individuals. General study results and limits: Several donors showed sharing of approximately 5% of naive CD4 clonotypes. In contrast to clonotypes shared by all four donors, non-shared clonotypes had lower generation probabilities. Relative to memory subsets, naive subsets generally showed larger estimated richness.

V was cut by 0 bases and J by 4 bases, with 11 bases left in between. CDR1 and CDR2 from the germline V gene are SGHTS and YDEGEE. The CDR3 runs to 15 residues. The repertoire was sequenced with immunoSEQ multiplex PCR; TCRdb's copy has only in-frame clones and lacks some. The data show about 2.4 million clones, around nine tenths seen once. As concerns this clone: Its specificity is not known.

Donors included only healthy HIV-negative adults lacking recent acute infections or vaccinations. The origin of this receptor is a man between 18 and 35 years old in good health. The chain joins TRBV5-8 to TRBJ1-3; TRBD1 might be the D (5 bases). Sequences were obtained from naive CD4+ T cells sorted from blood. The subset was: CD45RA+ positively selected. In DNA form, the CDR3 reads TGTGCCAGCAGCTTGGTTGGGGGAACAGGAAACACCATATATTTT. Protein: CASSLVGGTGNTIYF.